This TCR beta chain came from a study of blood T cell repertoires in COVID-19. This table comes from immunoSEQ multiplex PCR, and its TCRdb copy is limited to in-frame clones, with some not included. The sample contains 250,000 to 350,000 clones, 80% to 95% of which appear only once. V was clipped by 0 bases and J by 0 bases; unmatched bases: 3. The CDR3 loop spans 17 amino acids. Germline V lookup: CDR1 MGHRA, CDR2 YSYEKL. Participants spanned ages about 18 to 95 years and resided in around 25 US areas. Symptom resolution, clearance, or two negative PCRs marked donors in Cohort 3 as recovered. The chain couples TRBV4-1 to TRBJ2-7; 12 bases fit TRBD1. The receptor was derived from a woman in her twenties or thirties who had recovered from COVID-19. The sequenced material came from PBMCs or T cells enriched from blood (not recorded which). CDR3 amino acids: CASSQDGTGGYSYEQYF. The CDR3 region has the DNA TGCGCCAGCAGCCAAGATGGGACAGGGGGCTACTCCTACGAGCAGTACTTC.